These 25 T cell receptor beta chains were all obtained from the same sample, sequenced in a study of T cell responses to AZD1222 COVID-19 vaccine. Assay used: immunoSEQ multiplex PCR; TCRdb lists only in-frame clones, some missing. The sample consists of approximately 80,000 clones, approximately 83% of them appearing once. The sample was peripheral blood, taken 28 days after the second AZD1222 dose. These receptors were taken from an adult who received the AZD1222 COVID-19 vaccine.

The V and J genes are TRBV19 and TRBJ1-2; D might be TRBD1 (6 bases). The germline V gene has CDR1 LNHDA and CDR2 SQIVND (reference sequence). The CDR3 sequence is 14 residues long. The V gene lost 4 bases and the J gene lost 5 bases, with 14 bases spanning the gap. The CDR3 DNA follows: TGTGCCAGTAGTACAACGGACAGAATGTATGGCTACACCTTC. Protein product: CASSTTDRMYGYTF.

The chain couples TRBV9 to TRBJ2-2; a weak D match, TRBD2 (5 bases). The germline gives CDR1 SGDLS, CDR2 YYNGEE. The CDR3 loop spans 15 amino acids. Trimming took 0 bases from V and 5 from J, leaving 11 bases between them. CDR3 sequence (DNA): TGTGCCAGCAGCGTAGAAAGCCGAGGGACCGGGGAGCTGTTTTTT. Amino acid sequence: CASSVESRGTGELFF. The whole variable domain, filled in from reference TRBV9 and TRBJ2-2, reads DSGVTQTPKHLITATGQRVTLRCSPRSGDLSVYWYQQSLDQGLQFLIQYYNGEERAKGNILERFSAQQFPDLHSELNLSSLELGDSALYFCASSVESRGTGELFFGEGSRLTVL.

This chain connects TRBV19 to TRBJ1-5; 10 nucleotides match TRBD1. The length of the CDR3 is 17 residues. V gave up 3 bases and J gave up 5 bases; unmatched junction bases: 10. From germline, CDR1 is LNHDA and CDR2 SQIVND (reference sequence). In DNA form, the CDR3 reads TGTGCCAGTAGTATTCAGGGGGGACAGGGGCAGTATCAGCCCCAGCATTTT. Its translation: CASSIQGGQGQYQPQHF.

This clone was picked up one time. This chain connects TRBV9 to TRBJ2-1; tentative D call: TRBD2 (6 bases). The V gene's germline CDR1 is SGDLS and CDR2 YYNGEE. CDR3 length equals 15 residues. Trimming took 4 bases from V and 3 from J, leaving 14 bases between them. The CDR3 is CASSPVFGGYNEQFF. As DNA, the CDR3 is TGTGCCAGCAGCCCCGTATTCGGGGGCTACAATGAGCAGTTCTTC.

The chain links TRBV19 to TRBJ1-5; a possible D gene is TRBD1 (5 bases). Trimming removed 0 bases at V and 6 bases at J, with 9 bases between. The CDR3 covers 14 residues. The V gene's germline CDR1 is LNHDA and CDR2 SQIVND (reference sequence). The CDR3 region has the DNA TGTGCCAGTAGTATAGACAGGGAGGGTCAGCCCCAGCATTTT. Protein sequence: CASSIDREGQPQHF.

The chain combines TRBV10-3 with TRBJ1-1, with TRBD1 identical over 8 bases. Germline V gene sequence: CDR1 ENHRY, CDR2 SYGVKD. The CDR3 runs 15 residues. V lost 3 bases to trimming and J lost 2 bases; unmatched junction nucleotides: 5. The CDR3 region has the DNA TGTGCCATCAGTGACCAGGGGGCGCCTAACACTGAAGCTTTCTTT. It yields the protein CAISDQGAPNTEAFF.

DNA of the CDR3: TGCGCCAGCAGCCCGGCCCCCGGGACAGTGGGGCTCGAGCAGTACTTC. This sequence encodes CASSPAPGTVGLEQYF. The chain is built from TRBV5-1 and TRBJ2-7; TRBD1 matches at 7 bases. J gave up 6 bases and V 4 bases, and 16 bases lay outside the gene matches. This CDR3 region has 16 residues. Germline-derived CDR1 and CDR2 are SGHRS and YFSETQ.

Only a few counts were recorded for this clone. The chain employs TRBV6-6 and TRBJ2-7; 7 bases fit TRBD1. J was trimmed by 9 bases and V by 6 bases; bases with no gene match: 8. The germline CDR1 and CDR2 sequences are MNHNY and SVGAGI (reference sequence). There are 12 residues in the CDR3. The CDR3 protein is CASSQQGTVQYF. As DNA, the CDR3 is TGTGCCAGCAGCCAACAGGGGACGGTGCAGTACTTC.

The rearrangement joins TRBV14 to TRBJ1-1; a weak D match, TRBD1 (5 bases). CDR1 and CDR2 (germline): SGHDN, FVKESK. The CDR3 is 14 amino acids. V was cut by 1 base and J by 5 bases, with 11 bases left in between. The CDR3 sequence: CASSQVGRETEAFF. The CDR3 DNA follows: TGTGCCAGCAGCCAAGTGGGGCGGGAGACTGAAGCTTTCTTT.

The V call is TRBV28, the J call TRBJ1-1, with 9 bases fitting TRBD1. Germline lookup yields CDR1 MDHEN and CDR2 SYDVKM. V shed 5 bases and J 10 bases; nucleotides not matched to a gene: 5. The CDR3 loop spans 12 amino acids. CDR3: CASSQQGAPAFF. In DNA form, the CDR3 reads TGTGCCAGCAGTCAACAGGGGGCGCCAGCTTTCTTT.

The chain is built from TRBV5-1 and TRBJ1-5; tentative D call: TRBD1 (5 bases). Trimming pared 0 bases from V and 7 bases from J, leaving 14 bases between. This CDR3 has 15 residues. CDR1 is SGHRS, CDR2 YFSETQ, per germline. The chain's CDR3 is CASSLGGSAAQPQHF. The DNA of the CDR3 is TGCGCCAGCAGCTTGGGGGGGTCTGCAGCCCAGCCCCAGCATTTT.

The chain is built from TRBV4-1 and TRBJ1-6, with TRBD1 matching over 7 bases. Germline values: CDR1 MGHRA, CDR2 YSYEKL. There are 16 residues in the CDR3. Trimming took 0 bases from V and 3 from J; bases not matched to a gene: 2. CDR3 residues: CASSQEGGSYNSPLHF. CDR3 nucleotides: TGCGCCAGCAGCCAAGAAGGGGGCAGCTATAATTCACCCCTCCACTTT.

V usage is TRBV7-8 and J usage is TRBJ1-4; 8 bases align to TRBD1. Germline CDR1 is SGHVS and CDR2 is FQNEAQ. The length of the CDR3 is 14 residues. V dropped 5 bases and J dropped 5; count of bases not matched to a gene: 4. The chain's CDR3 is CASSRRTGNEKLFF. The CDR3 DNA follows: TGTGCCAGCAGCCGTCGGACAGGGAATGAAAAACTGTTTTTT.

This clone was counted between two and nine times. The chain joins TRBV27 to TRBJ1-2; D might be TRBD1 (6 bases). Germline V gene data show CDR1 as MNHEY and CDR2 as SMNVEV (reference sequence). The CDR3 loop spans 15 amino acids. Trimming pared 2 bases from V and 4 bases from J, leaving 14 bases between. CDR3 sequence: CASSLGGGLVYGYTF. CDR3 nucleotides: TGTGCCAGCAGTTTAGGGGGGGGCTTAGTCTATGGCTACACCTTC.

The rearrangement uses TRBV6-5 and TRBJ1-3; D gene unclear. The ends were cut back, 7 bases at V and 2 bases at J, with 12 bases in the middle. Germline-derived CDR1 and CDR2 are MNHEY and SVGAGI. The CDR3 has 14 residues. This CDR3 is CASKTSNPGNTIYF. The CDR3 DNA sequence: TGTGCCAGCAAGACCTCAAACCCTGGAAACACCATATATTTT.

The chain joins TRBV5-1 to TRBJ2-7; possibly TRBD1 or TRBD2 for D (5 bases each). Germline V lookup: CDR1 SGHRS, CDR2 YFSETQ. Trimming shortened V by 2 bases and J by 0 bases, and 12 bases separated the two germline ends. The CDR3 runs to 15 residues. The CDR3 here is CASSLDSGSSYEQYF. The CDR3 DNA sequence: TGCGCCAGCAGCTTAGATTCAGGGAGCTCCTACGAGCAGTACTTC.

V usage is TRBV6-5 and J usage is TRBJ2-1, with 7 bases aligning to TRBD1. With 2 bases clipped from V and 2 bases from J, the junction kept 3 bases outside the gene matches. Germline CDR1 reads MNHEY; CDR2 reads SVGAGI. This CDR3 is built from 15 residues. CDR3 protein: CASSYRQGPYNEQFF. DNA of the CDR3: TGTGCCAGCAGTTACCGACAGGGCCCCTACAATGAGCAGTTCTTC.

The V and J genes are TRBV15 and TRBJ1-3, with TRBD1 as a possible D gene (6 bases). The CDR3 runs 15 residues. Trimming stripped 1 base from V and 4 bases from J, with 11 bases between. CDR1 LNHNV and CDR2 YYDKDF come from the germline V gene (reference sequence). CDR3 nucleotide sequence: TGTGCCACCAGCAGAGGCGGGGGCAACGGAAACACCATATATTTT. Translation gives CATSRGGGNGNTIYF. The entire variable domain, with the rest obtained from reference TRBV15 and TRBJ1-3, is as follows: DAMVIQNPRYQVTQFGKPVTLSCSQTLNHNVMYWYQQKSSQAPKLLFHYYDKDFNNEADTPDNFQSRRPNTSFCFLDIRSPGLGDTAMYLCATSRGGGNGNTIYFGEGSWLTVV.

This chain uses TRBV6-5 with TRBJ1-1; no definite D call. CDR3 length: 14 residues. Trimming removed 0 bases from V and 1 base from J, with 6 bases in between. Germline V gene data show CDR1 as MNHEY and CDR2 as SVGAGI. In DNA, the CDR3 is TGTGCCAGCAGTTACTCTTCAGCGAACACTGAAGCTTTCTTT. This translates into CASSYSSANTEAFF.

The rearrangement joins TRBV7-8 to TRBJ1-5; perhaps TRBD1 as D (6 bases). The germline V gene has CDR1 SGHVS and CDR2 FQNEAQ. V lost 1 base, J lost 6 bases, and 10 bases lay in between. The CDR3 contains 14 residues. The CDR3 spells CASSLEAGAQPQHF. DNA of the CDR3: TGTGCCAGCAGCTTAGAGGCAGGGGCTCAGCCCCAGCATTTT.

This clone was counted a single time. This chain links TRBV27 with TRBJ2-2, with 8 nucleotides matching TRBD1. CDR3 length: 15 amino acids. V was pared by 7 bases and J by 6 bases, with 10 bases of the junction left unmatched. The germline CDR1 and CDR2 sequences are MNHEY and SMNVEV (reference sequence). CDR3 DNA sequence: TGTGCCAGCACTGGAGGACAGGGCTTCTCCGGGGAGCTGTTTTTT. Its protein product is CASTGGQGFSGELFF.

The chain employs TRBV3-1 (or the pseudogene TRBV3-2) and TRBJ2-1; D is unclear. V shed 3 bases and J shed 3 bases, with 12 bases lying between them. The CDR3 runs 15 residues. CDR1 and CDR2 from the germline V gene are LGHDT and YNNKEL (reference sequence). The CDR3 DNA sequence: TGTGCCAGCAGCCAGGGGTTAGGGATCTACAATGAGCAGTTCTTC. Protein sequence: CASSQGLGIYNEQFF.

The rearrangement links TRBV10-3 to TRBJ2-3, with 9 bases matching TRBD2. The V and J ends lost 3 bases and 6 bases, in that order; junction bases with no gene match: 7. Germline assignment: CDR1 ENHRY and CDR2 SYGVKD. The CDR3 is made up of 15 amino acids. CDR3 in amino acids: CAISEGAGGSDTQYF. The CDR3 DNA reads TGTGCCATCAGTGAAGGCGCGGGAGGGTCGGATACGCAGTATTTT.

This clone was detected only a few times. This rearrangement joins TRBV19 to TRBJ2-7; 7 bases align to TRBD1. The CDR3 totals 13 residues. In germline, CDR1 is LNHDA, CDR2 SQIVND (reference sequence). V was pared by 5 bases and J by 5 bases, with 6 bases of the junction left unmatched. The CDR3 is CASSVGQTNEQYF. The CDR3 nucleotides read TGTGCCAGTAGTGTGGGACAGACCAACGAGCAGTACTTC.

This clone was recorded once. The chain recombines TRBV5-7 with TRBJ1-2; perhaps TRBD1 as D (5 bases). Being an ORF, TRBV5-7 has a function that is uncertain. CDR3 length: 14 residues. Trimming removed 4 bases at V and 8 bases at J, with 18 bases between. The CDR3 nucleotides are TGTGCCAGCAGCCTGGACATCGCAAGTGGGGGCTACACCTTC. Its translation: CASSLDIASGGYTF.